Ten or more counts support the clone carrying this T cell receptor beta chain. Its antigen is as yet unknown. The data stem from a study of regulatory T cells in long-lasting Graves disease. Background on the study: Persistent cases were those of Graves' disease that involved over 5 years of antithyroid drugs with positive TSH receptor antibodies.

Study-wide results and limits: Patients whose Graves' disease persisted exhibited lower TCR diversity than those newly diagnosed. Favored gene segments in persistent disease were TRBV28, TRBJ1-2 and TRBJ2-5.

CDR3-region Arm-PCR and iRepertoire HTBI primers produced the TCR beta libraries. Per the original data handling: Overall, samples carried roughly 60 TRBV and about 15 TRBJ segments. From the multiplex PCR reads, TCRdb called clonotypes with MiXCR, one entry per CDR3 protein. These V and J calls rely on TCRdb rather than the paper's analysis. The table includes around 460,000 distinct CDR3 sequences, approximately 23% detected once. Germline-derived CDR1 and CDR2 are DFQATT and SNEGSKA (reference sequence). The CDR3 spans 11 residues. V was trimmed by 2 bases and J by 1 base, leaving 2 bases between them. This sample's time point: persistent/refractory GD, antithyroid drugs over 5 years with positive TRAb. The TCR library was made from RNA that had been extracted from PBMCs in TRIzol.

The sequenced sample was peripheral blood mononuclear cells (PBMCs), obtained when the disease was refractory, from a patient treated with antithyroid drugs. This TCR was sampled from a female donor with Graves disease. V gene TRBV20-1 combines with J gene TRBJ1-1, with unresolved D. The DNA for the CDR3 is TGCAGTGCTAGAAAGAACACTGAAGCTTTCTTT. It yields the protein CSARKNTEAFF.